The clone carrying this T cell receptor (beta chain) was detected many times. This record belongs to a study of T cells after yellow fever vaccination. This CDR3 spans 14 amino acids. V was cut by 0 bases and J by 3 bases, with 10 bases left in between. Germline assignment: CDR1 DFQATT and CDR2 SNEGSKA (reference sequence). TCRdb processed the 5' RACE reads anew with MiXCR; each CDR3 protein has one entry. The sample consists of about 63,000 distinct CDR3 sequences, about 7.8% of them appearing once. Sample: CD8+ T cells sorted from PBMCs, taken 15 days after the yellow fever booster vaccination. The rearrangement links TRBV20-1 to TRBJ2-3; D is unresolved. This clonotype was obtained from a man under 40 who received the YFV17D yellow fever vaccine. CDR3 nucleotide sequence: TGCAGTGCTAGAGACGAACAAGGGACAGATACGCAGTATTTT. Protein sequence: CSARDEQGTDTQYF.